This T cell receptor beta chain derives from a study of T cell repertoires in cytomegalovirus infection. V lost 1 base to trimming and J lost 5 bases; unmatched junction nucleotides: 2. The CDR3 spans 15 residues. Germline V gene data show CDR1 as SEHNR and CDR2 as FQNEAQ (reference sequence). This clonotype appeared many times. Its specificity is not known. TCRdb processed the reads anew with MiXCR; each CDR3 protein has one entry. The sample has around 710,000 distinct CDR3 sequences; 25% to 30% are singletons. The chain carries TRBV7-9 and TRBJ1-6, with 7 nucleotides matching TRBD1. Source: cultured CD8+ T cells from PBMCs, taken from culture after CMV antigen stimulation. This receptor was obtained from a human donor in good health (CMV status not recorded). Some clones in this sample may be carry-over from other donors' samples. The CDR3 sequence is CASSLEGANNSPLHF. In DNA, the CDR3 is TGTGCCAGCAGCTTAGAGGGGGCGAATAATTCACCCCTCCACTTT.